This T cell receptor (beta chain) was found in a study of early stage breast cancer tumors. Study at large: Most invasive tumors, about 75% of the 16, were ER+/PR+/HER2-. Average read coverage per sample was 9.5 to 10-fold. General study findings and limits: Tumors had 2.5 to 3-fold higher T cell density and higher clonality than adjacent normal breast tissue. Tumor and normal breast were distinguished via blood comparison in about 90% of the 16 patients.

This CDR3 has 14 residues. The ends lost 6 bases at V and 1 base at J; junction bases unmatched: 5. Germline V gene data show CDR1 as SNHLY and CDR2 as FYNNEI. This clone was detected once. Its antigen is unknown. The data were produced by immunoSEQ multiplex PCR, yet TCRdb's version contains in-frame clones alone and is incomplete. The sample holds tens of thousands of clones, roughly 50% seen once. Sequencing used breast tumor tissue. This chain uses TRBV2 with TRBJ1-1, with 7 bases that match TRBD1. The TCR originated in a person between 45 and 65 years old with breast cancer. The CDR3 DNA follows: TGTGCCAGCAGCCTCCGGGACAGGAACACTGAAGCTTTCTTT. It encodes CASSLRDRNTEAFF.